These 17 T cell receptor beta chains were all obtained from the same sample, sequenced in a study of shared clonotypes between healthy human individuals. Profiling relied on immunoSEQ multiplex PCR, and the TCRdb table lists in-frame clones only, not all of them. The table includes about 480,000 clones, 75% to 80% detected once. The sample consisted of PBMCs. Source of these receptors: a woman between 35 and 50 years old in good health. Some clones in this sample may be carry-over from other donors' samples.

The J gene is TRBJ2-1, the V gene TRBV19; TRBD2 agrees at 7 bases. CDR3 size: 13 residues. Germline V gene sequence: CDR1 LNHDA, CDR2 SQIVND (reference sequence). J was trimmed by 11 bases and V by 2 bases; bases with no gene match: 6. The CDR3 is CASSIRSSGQQFF. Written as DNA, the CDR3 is TGTGCCAGTAGTATAAGGTCTAGCGGACAGCAGTTCTTC.

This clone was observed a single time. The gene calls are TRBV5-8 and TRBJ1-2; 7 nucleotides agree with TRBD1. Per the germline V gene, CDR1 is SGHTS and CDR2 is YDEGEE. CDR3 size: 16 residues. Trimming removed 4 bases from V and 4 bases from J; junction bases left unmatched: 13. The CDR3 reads CASSPRVGGGGYGYTF. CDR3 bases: TGTGCCAGCAGCCCCAGGGTCGGAGGGGGCGGCTATGGCTACACCTTC.

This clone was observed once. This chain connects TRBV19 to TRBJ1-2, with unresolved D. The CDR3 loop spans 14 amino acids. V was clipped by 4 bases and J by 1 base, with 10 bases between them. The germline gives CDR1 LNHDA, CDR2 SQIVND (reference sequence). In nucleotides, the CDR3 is TGTGCCAGTAGTACACCCGGGATTAACTATGGCTACACCTTC. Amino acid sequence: CASSTPGINYGYTF.

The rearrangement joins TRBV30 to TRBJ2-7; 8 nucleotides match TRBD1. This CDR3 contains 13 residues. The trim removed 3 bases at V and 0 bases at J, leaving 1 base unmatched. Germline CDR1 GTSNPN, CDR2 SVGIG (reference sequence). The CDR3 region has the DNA TGTGCCTGGAGAACAGGGGGCTCCTACGAGCAGTACTTC. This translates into CAWRTGGSYEQYF.

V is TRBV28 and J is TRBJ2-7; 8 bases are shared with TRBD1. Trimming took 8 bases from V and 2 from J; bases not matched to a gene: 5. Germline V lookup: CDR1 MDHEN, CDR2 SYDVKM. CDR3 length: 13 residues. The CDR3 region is CASGTGHTYEQYF. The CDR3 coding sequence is TGTGCCAGCGGGACAGGTCACACCTACGAGCAGTACTTC.

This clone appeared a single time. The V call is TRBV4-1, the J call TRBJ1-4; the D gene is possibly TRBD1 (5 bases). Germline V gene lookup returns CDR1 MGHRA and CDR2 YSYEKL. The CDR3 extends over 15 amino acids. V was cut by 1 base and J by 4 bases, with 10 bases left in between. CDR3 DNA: TGCGCCAGCAGCCAAGCAGCAGGGTATAATGAAAAACTGTTTTTT. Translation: CASSQAAGYNEKLFF.

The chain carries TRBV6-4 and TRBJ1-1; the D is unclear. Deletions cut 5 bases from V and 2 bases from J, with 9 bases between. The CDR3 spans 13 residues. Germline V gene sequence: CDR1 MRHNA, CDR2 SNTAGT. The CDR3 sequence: CASSPPPNTEAFF. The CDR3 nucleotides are TGTGCCAGCAGTCCCCCCCCCAACACTGAAGCTTTCTTT.

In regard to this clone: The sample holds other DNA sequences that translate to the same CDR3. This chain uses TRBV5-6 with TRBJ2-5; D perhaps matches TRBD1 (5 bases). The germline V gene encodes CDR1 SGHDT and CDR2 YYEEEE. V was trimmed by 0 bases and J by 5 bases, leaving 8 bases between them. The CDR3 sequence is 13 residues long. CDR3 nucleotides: TGTGCCAGCAGCTTGGGGGGCGTGGAGACCCAGTACTTC. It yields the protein CASSLGGVETQYF.

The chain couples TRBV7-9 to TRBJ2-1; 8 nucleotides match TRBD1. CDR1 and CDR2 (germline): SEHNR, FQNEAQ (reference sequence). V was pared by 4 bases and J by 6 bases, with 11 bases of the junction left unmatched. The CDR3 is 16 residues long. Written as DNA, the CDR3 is TGTGCCAGCAGCTCGCCCGACAGGGGCCGAGCCAATGAGCAGTTCTTC. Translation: CASSSPDRGRANEQFF.

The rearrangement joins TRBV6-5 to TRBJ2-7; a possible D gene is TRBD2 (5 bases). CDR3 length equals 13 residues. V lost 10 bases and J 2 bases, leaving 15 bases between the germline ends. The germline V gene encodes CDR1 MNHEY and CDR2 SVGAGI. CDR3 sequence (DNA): TGTGCCAACAAGCGGCCCTCGACCTACGAGCAGTACTTC. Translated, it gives CANKRPSTYEQYF.

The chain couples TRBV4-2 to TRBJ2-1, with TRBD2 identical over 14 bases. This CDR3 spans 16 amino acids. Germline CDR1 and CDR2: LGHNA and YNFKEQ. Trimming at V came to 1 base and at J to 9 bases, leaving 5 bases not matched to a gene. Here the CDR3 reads CASSQVAGLAGVEQFF. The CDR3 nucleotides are TGTGCCAGCAGCCAAGTGGCGGGACTAGCGGGAGTTGAGCAGTTCTTC.

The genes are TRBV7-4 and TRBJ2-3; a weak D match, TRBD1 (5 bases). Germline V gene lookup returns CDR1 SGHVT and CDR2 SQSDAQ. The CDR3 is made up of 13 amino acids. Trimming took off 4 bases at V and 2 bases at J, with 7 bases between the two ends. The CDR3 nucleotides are TGTGCCAGCAGCTCGACAGTCACAGATACGCAGTATTTT. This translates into CASSSTVTDTQYF.

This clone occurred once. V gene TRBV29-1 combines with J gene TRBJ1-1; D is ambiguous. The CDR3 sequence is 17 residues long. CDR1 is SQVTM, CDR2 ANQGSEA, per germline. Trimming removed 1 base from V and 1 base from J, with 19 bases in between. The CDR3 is CSVEGLRAGSGNTEAFF. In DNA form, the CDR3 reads TGCAGCGTTGAAGGCCTAAGGGCGGGGAGTGGGAACACTGAAGCTTTCTTT.

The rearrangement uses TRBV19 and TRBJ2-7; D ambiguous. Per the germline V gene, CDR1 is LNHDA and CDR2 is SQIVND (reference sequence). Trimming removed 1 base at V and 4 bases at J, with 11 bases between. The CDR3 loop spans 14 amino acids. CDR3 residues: CASSIVLQQYEQYF. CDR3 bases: TGTGCCAGTAGTATAGTACTACAACAATACGAGCAGTACTTC.

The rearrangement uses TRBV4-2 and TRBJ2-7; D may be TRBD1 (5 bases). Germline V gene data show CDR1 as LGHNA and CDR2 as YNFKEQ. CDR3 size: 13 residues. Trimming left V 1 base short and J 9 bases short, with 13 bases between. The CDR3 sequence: CASSQVKGSVQYF. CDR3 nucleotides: TGTGCCAGCAGCCAAGTCAAGGGGTCGGTGCAGTACTTC.

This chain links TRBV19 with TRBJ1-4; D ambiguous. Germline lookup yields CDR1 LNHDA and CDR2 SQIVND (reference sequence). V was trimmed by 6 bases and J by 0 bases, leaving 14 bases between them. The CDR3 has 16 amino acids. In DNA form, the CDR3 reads TGTGCCAGTAGCATCGGGCCCGAAGCAACTAATGAAAAACTGTTTTTT. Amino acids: CASSIGPEATNEKLFF.

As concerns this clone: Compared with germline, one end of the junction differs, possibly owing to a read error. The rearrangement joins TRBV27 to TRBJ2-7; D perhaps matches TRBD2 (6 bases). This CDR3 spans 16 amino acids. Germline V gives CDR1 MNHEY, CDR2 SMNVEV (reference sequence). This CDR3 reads CASSFFGRGASSEQYF. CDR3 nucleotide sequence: TGTGCCAGCAGTTTTTTCGGGAGAGGCGCCTCCTCCGAGCAGTACTTC.